The 31 T cell receptor beta chains below come from one sample, sequenced in a study of blood T cell repertoires in COVID-19. Produced via immunoSEQ multiplex PCR; TCRdb's table is partial and in-frame only. The data show about 230,000 clones, 70% to 90% seen once. Material: peripheral blood. These receptors were collected from a man in his forties or fifties with COVID-19, enrolled during active disease.

This chain joins TRBV4-1 and TRBJ1-2; D unresolved. Germline V gives CDR1 MGHRA, CDR2 YSYEKL. Trimming left V 0 bases short and J 1 base short, with 9 bases between. This CDR3 region has 15 residues. CDR3 sequence (DNA): TGCGCCAGCAGCCAAGAAACGGAGATTAACTATGGCTACACCTTC. This sequence encodes CASSQETEINYGYTF.

The gene calls are TRBV10-1 and TRBJ2-3; D is uncertain. The CDR3 spans 14 residues. Germline V gives CDR1 WNHNN, CDR2 SYGVQD (reference sequence). Trimming stripped 2 bases from V and 1 base from J, with 7 bases between. The CDR3 DNA follows: TGCGCCAGCAGTGAGGGCGGAGGCACAGATACGCAGTATTTT. Translated: CASSEGGGTDTQYF.

This clone was seen just once. This sequence joins TRBV7-3 and TRBJ1-1, with D possibly being TRBD1 (6 bases). Germline assignment: CDR1 SGHTA and CDR2 FQGTGA. The CDR3 has 13 amino acids. V lost 5 bases and J lost 2, with 9 bases in between. The CDR3 DNA sequence: TGTGCCAGCAGCGGGGGCCCTAACACTGAAGCTTTCTTT. Protein: CASSGGPNTEAFF.

The chain employs TRBV9 and TRBJ2-3; D remains ambiguous. The CDR3 is 16 residues long. Trimming removed 0 bases from V and 8 bases from J, with 19 bases in between. Germline V gene lookup returns CDR1 SGDLS and CDR2 YYNGEE. The CDR3 DNA sequence: TGTGCCAGCAGCGTAGATGGGTTTGTGGGCTCCCTTACGCAGTATTTT. It encodes CASSVDGFVGSLTQYF. The full variable domain, with the rest looked up from reference TRBV9 and TRBJ2-3, is DSGVTQTPKHLITATGQRVTLRCSPRSGDLSVYWYQQSLDQGLQFLIQYYNGEERAKGNILERFSAQQFPDLHSELNLSSLELGDSALYFCASSVDGFVGSLTQYFGPGTRLTVL.

V and J are TRBV18 and TRBJ1-4; D call uncertain. V lost 3 bases and J lost 3, with 14 bases in between. The CDR3 is made up of 16 amino acids. Per the germline V gene, CDR1 is KGHSH and CDR2 is LQKENI. CDR3 in DNA: TGTGCCAGCTCACCTAACGAGGCTCGGTCTAATGAAAAACTGTTTTTT. This encodes CASSPNEARSNEKLFF.

The chain joins TRBV3-1 (or the pseudogene TRBV3-2) to TRBJ2-7; D is undetermined. The CDR3 extends over 15 amino acids. V shed 0 bases and J shed 2 bases, with 11 bases lying between them. Looked up from germline, CDR1 is LGHDT and CDR2 is YNNKEL (reference sequence). The CDR3 DNA is TGTGCCAGCAGCCAAGATCGAGGCACGACCTACGAGCAGTACTTC. This translates into CASSQDRGTTYEQYF.

V is TRBV10-1 and J is TRBJ2-7; TRBD1 agrees at 9 bases. The CDR3 consists of 13 residues. Germline V CDR1 and CDR2: WNHNN, SYGVQD (reference sequence). V lost 9 bases, J lost 3 bases, and 6 bases stayed unmatched. CDR3 sequence (DNA): TGCGCCAGTTCCCGGGACAGGGTCTACGAGCAGTACTTC. The encoded protein is CASSRDRVYEQYF.

The chain links TRBV5-4 to TRBJ1-1; TRBD1 agrees at 8 bases. With V trimmed by 5 bases and J by 6 bases, 9 bases remained unmatched. Germline CDR1 and CDR2: SGHNT and YYREEE (reference sequence). This CDR3 is 14 amino acids long. CDR3 coding DNA: TGTGCCAGCAGGCTTCAGGGGGCTCTTGCTGAAGCTTTCTTT. This sequence encodes CASRLQGALAEAFF. The entire variable domain, with the rest obtained from reference TRBV5-4 and TRBJ1-1, is as follows: ETGVTQSPTHLIKTRGQQVTLRCSSQSGHNTVSWYQQALGQGPQFIFQYYREEENGRGNFPPRFSGLQFPNYSSELNVNALELDDSALYLCASRLQGALAEAFFGQGTRLTVV.

The chain joins TRBV7-3 to TRBJ1-1, with D tentatively TRBD1 (6 bases). V lost 2 bases and J lost 7, with 14 bases in between. CDR3 length: 14 residues. Germline V gives CDR1 SGHTA, CDR2 FQGTGA. CDR3 coding DNA: TGTGCCAGCAGCTTATATCAGGGGCGCGGTGAAGCTTTCTTT. Amino acid sequence: CASSLYQGRGEAFF.

The chain uses TRBV19 and TRBJ1-4; 12 bases are shared with TRBD1. The V gene end was trimmed by 4 bases and the J gene end by 3 bases; junction bases not matched to a gene: 6. The CDR3 length is 17 residues. Germline V lookup: CDR1 LNHDA, CDR2 SQIVND (reference sequence). CDR3 sequence: CASSTGTGGRSNEKLFF. In DNA form, the CDR3 reads TGTGCCAGTAGTACCGGGACAGGGGGCCGGTCTAATGAAAAACTGTTTTTT.

The chain is built from TRBV10-3 and TRBJ2-7; 8 nucleotides match TRBD2. The junction had 8 bases not matched to a gene; V was cut back by 3 bases and J by 4 bases. In germline, CDR1 is ENHRY, CDR2 SYGVKD. This CDR3 is 15 amino acids long. As DNA, the CDR3 is TGTGCCATCAGTGATTCAATAGCGGGAAGGTACGAGCAGTACTTC. Its protein product is CAISDSIAGRYEQYF.

This clone was picked up a small number of times. This rearrangement joins TRBV5-1 to TRBJ1-3, with D possibly being TRBD1 (5 bases). The CDR3 has 14 amino acids. CDR1 is SGHRS, CDR2 YFSETQ, per germline. V was clipped by 0 bases and J by 3 bases, with 7 bases between them. CDR3 nucleotides: TGCGCCAGCAGCTTGGCAGGGTTTGGAAACACCATATATTTT. This gives the protein CASSLAGFGNTIYF.

The gene calls are TRBV6-1 and TRBJ2-1; D gene uncertain. The V gene's germline CDR1 is MNHNS and CDR2 SASEGT. The CDR3 covers 15 residues. Trimming shortened V by 1 base and J by 1 base, and 8 bases separated the two germline ends. This CDR3 reads CASSEDETSYNEQFF. CDR3 coding DNA: TGTGCCAGCAGTGAAGATGAGACTTCCTACAATGAGCAGTTCTTC.

The V call is TRBV30, the J call TRBJ2-7; D uncertain. This CDR3 has 12 residues. The germline V and J ends were trimmed by 3 bases and 2 bases, with 8 bases remaining between them. CDR1 and CDR2 (germline): GTSNPN, SVGIG (reference sequence). In nucleotides, the CDR3 is TGTGCCTGGAGCCACCGGGCCTACGAGCAGTACTTC. This encodes CAWSHRAYEQYF.

The chain couples TRBV28 to TRBJ1-2; TRBD1 matches at 7 bases. Germline CDR1 is MDHEN and CDR2 is SYDVKM. V gave up 6 bases and J gave up 8 bases; unmatched junction bases: 9. The CDR3 is 13 amino acids. The DNA for the CDR3 is TGTGCCAGCAGCAGGGACAGCAAGCAAGGCTACACCTTC. Its translation: CASSRDSKQGYTF.

The chain is built from TRBV6-5 and TRBJ1-5, with D possibly being TRBD1 (5 bases). Trimming cost V 7 bases and J 4 bases, with 14 bases left between them. The CDR3 is 14 amino acids. Germline values: CDR1 MNHEY, CDR2 SVGAGI. The CDR3 nucleotides read TGTGCCAGCAACGGGGGGGACCCTAATCAGCCCCAGCATTTT. Its protein is CASNGGDPNQPQHF.

The chain joins TRBV7-9 to TRBJ2-4; D call uncertain. V was clipped by 4 bases and J by 6 bases, with 16 bases between them. This CDR3 has 15 amino acids. Germline loops: CDR1 SEHNR, CDR2 FQNEAQ (reference sequence). CDR3 residues: CASSYVGATSNIQYF. DNA for the CDR3: TGTGCCAGCAGCTACGTCGGTGCCACTTCAAACATTCAGTACTTC.

The chain is built from TRBV29-1 and TRBJ1-3; TRBD1 matches 8 bases. The CDR3 spans 13 residues. Germline loops: CDR1 SQVTM, CDR2 ANQGSEA. The V gene end was trimmed by 7 bases and the J gene end by 4 bases; junction bases not matched to a gene: 6. This CDR3 is CSAVQGEGNTIYF. The CDR3, as DNA: TGCAGCGCGGTACAGGGGGAAGGAAACACCATATATTTT.

This sequence joins TRBV27 and TRBJ2-2; 9 positions agree with TRBD2. The CDR3 contains 14 residues. With 6 bases clipped from V and 6 bases from J, the junction kept 5 bases outside the gene matches. Per germline, CDR1 MNHEY and CDR2 SMNVEV (reference sequence). Here the CDR3 DNA reads TGTGCCAGCAGACCGGGACTAGCTCCCGGGGAGCTGTTTTTT. This translates into CASRPGLAPGELFF.

In regard to this clone: At one end, the junction sequence differs from germline, possibly due to a read error. The rearrangement uses TRBV15 and TRBJ2-7, with D possibly TRBD2 on 6 matching bases. The germline CDR1 and CDR2 sequences are LNHNV and YYDKDF (reference sequence). This CDR3 is built from 16 residues. CDR3 DNA: TGTGCCACCAGCCGAGAGAGTGGGGGACTTCCCTACGAGCAGTACTTC. It encodes CATSRESGGLPYEQYF.

The chain has TRBV28 and TRBJ1-5, with D tentatively TRBD1 (6 bases). The germline CDR1 and CDR2 sequences are MDHEN and SYDVKM. The V gene lost 6 bases and the J gene lost 4 bases, with 16 bases spanning the gap. This CDR3 contains 15 residues. This CDR3 is CASSQTGKGNQPQHF. CDR3 in DNA: TGTGCCAGCAGCCAAACAGGGAAAGGTAATCAGCCCCAGCATTTT. Full variable domain (outside the CDR3, taken from reference TRBV28 and TRBJ1-5): DVKVTQSSRYLVKRTGEKVFLECVQDMDHENMFWYRQDPGLGLRLIYFSYDVKMKEKGDIPEGYSVSREKKERFSLILESASTNQTSMYLCASSQTGKGNQPQHFGDGTRLSIL.

The J gene is TRBJ1-4, the V gene TRBV14; 7 positions match TRBD1. Germline CDR1 is SGHDN and CDR2 is FVKESK. V lost 2 bases, J lost 6 bases, and 6 bases stayed unmatched. This CDR3 spans 15 amino acids. The CDR3 region is CASSQTTGMYEKLFF. Here the CDR3 DNA reads TGTGCCAGCAGCCAAACGACAGGGATGTATGAAAAACTGTTTTTT.

V gene TRBV19 combines with J gene TRBJ2-6; TRBD2 is a possible D gene (6 bases). The germline CDR1 and CDR2 sequences are LNHDA and SQIVND (reference sequence). V lost 4 bases and J 0 bases, leaving 13 bases between the germline ends. This CDR3 spans 17 amino acids. DNA for the CDR3: TGTGCCAGTAGTAGCCTTAAGGGAGGCTCTGGGGCCAACGTCCTGACTTTC. Its translation is CASSSLKGGSGANVLTF.

The chain is built from TRBV6-2 or TRBV6-3 and TRBJ1-6; 7 nucleotides agree with TRBD1. The CDR3 has 12 residues. V lost 6 bases and J lost 14; bases outside the gene matches: 7. CDR1 and CDR2 from the germline V gene are MNHEY and SVGEGT. The CDR3 here is CASSPQGFTLHF. The CDR3 DNA follows: TGTGCCAGCAGCCCACAGGGGTTTACCCTCCACTTT.

The chain couples TRBV3-1 (or the pseudogene TRBV3-2) to TRBJ1-1; 10 bases are shared with TRBD1. With 5 bases clipped from V and 8 bases from J, the junction kept 5 bases outside the gene matches. The CDR3 runs 13 residues. Germline loops: CDR1 LGHDT, CDR2 YNNKEL (reference sequence). The CDR3 DNA sequence: TGTGCCAGCAGCTCCCGGGACAGGGGAGAAGCTTTCTTT. As protein: CASSSRDRGEAFF.

V gene TRBV28 combines with J gene TRBJ2-6; D remains ambiguous. V was shortened by 6 bases and J by 4 bases, with 13 bases between the two germline ends. This CDR3 has 15 residues. The germline CDR1 and CDR2 sequences are MDHEN and SYDVKM. The CDR3 is CASSSPAAGANVLTF. Here the CDR3 DNA reads TGTGCCAGCAGCTCTCCCGCCGCGGGGGCCAACGTCCTGACTTTC.

The chain joins TRBV11-1 to TRBJ2-3; TRBD1 aligns across 8 bases. The CDR3 has 16 amino acids. Germline V gives CDR1 SGHAT, CDR2 FQDESV (reference sequence). Losses at the gene ends were 5 bases for V and 3 bases for J; bases not matched to a gene: 10. This chain's CDR3 is CASSARTGLGTDTQYF. The CDR3 DNA follows: TGTGCCAGCAGCGCTCGGACAGGGTTAGGTACAGATACGCAGTATTTT.

This chain joins TRBV10-3 and TRBJ1-5, with D hard to call. V was cut by 4 bases and J by 3 bases, with 7 bases left in between. Germline V CDR1 and CDR2: ENHRY, SYGVKD. The CDR3 loop spans 13 amino acids. Here the CDR3 DNA reads TGTGCCATCAGTGCCGAACTCAATCAGCCCCAGCATTTT. Protein sequence: CAISAELNQPQHF.

V is TRBV27 and J is TRBJ1-2, with 8 bases matching TRBD1. CDR1 is MNHEY, CDR2 SMNVEV, per germline (reference sequence). The CDR3 has 14 amino acids. The V and J ends lost 6 bases and 8 bases, in that order; junction bases with no gene match: 11. The CDR3, as DNA: TGTGCCAGCAGCCTACAGGGACAGGCCCCCGGCTACACCTTC. The encoded protein is CASSLQGQAPGYTF.

This sequence joins TRBV27 and TRBJ1-1; D gene ambiguous. The ends were cut back, 0 bases at V and 2 bases at J, with 7 bases in the middle. Germline assignment: CDR1 MNHEY and CDR2 SMNVEV (reference sequence). The CDR3 totals 14 residues. In DNA form, the CDR3 reads TGTGCCAGCAGTTTATCCACAGCAAACACTGAAGCTTTCTTT. The encoded protein is CASSLSTANTEAFF.

The sample holds a few counts of this clone. The chain uses TRBV2 and TRBJ1-1; D possibly corresponds to TRBD1 (5 bases). The V end was cut by 7 bases, the J end by 4 bases, with 25 bases between. The CDR3 spans 17 residues. Germline V lookup: CDR1 SNHLY, CDR2 FYNNEI. The CDR3 sequence is CASTKGAGMLLGTEAFF. CDR3 sequence (DNA): TGTGCCAGCACCAAAGGGGCAGGCATGTTGTTGGGCACTGAAGCTTTCTTT.